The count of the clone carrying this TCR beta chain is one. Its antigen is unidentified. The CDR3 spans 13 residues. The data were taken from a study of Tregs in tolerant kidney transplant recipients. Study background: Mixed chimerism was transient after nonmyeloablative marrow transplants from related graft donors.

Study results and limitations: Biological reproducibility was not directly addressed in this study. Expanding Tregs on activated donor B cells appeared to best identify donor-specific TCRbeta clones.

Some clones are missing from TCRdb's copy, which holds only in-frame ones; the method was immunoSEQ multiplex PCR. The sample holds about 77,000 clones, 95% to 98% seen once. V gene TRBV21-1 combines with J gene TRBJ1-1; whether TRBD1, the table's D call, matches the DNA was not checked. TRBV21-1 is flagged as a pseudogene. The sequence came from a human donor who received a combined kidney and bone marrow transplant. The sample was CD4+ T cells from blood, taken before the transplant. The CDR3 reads CASSNTGGDKAFF. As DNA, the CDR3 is TGTGCCAGCAGCAATACAGGGGGGGATAAAGCTTTCTTT.